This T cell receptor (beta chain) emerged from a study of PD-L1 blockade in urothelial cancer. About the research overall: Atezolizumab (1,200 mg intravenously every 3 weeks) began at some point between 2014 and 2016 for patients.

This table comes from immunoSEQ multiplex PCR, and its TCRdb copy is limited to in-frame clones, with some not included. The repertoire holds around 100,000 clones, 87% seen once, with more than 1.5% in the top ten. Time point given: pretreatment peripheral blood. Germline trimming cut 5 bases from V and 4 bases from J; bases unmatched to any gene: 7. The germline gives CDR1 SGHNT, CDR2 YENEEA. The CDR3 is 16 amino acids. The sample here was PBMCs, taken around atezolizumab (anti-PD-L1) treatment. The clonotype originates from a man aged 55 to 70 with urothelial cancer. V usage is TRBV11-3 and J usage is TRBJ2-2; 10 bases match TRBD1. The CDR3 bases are TGTGCCAGCAGCCGGGACAGGGGCGGGCTCACCGGGGAGCTGTTTTTT. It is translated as CASSRDRGGLTGELFF.